Below, 27 T cell receptor beta chains from the same sample are listed, as sequenced in a study of naive and memory T cell subsets. The beta constant-region primer was an equimolar mix of two oligonucleotides covering TRBC1 and TRBC2. TCRdb passed the UMI-ligation and nested PCR reads through MiXCR, listing each CDR3 protein once. The sample lists some 87,000 distinct CDR3 sequences, 7% seen once, with more than 1.5% in the top ten. The sequenced material came from central memory CD4+ T cells from blood. Receptor source: a human donor in good health.

This clonotype was detected many times. CDR3 nucleotides: TGTGCCACCAGCAGAGCAAGACGGACAGGAGCCTACGAGCAGTACTTC. The encoded protein is CATSRARRTGAYEQYF. The chain uses TRBV15 and TRBJ2-7, with TRBD1 matching over 7 bases. This CDR3 is 16 amino acids long. CDR1 LNHNV and CDR2 YYDKDF come from the germline V gene (reference sequence). V was pared by 1 base and J by 2 bases, with 8 bases of the junction left unmatched.

Many counts were recorded for this clonotype. The chain has TRBV4-2 and TRBJ2-1; D may be TRBD2 (7 bases). The germline V gene encodes CDR1 LGHNA and CDR2 YNFKEQ. V gave up 5 bases and J gave up 6 bases, with 14 bases separating them. CDR3 size: 14 residues. Written as DNA, the CDR3 is TGTGCCAGCAGCGAAGGGGGGGGAGTCAATGAGCAGTTCTTC. The encoded protein is CASSEGGGVNEQFF.

The chain couples TRBV5-5 to TRBJ2-2; D is possibly TRBD2 (7 bases). Trimming pared 0 bases from V and 0 bases from J, leaving 15 bases between. Germline CDR1 is SGHKS and CDR2 is YYEKEE (reference sequence). The CDR3 sequence is 18 residues long. CDR3 in DNA: TGTGCCAGCAGCTTGGTTCCCGGGGGGCTCTCGAACACCGGGGAGCTGTTTTTT. It specifies CASSLVPGGLSNTGELFF. Complete variable domain (other parts from reference TRBV5-5 and TRBJ2-2): DAGVTQSPTHLIKTRGQQVTLRCSPISGHKSVSWYQQVLGQGPQFIFQYYEKEERGRGNFPDRFSARQFPNYSSELNVNALLLGDSALYLCASSLVPGGLSNTGELFFGEGSRLTVL.

This clonotype was seen repeatedly, ten times or more. The chain links TRBV10-3 to TRBJ2-5; D gene unclear. CDR1 and CDR2 from the germline V gene are ENHRY and SYGVKD. V was trimmed by 0 bases and J by 4 bases, leaving 9 bases between them. The CDR3 runs to 14 residues. The DNA of the CDR3 is TGTGCCATCAGTGAGTCGAACTGGGGAGAGACCCAGTACTTC. Its protein is CAISESNWGETQYF.

The sample holds many counts of this clonotype. The chain employs TRBV9 and TRBJ1-2; 7 nucleotides match TRBD1. CDR1 and CDR2 (germline): SGDLS, YYNGEE. The CDR3 has 14 residues. V shed 4 bases and J 4 bases; nucleotides not matched to a gene: 7. DNA of the CDR3: TGTGCCAGCAGCCGACAGGGAGGAGGCTATGGCTACACCTTC. Translated: CASSRQGGGYGYTF.

This clonotype was seen repeatedly, ten times or more. The chain is built from TRBV28 and TRBJ1-1; unclear D gene. V lost 8 bases to trimming and J lost 0 bases, with 4 bases between them. Germline V gene lookup returns CDR1 MDHEN and CDR2 SYDVKM. The CDR3 runs to 11 residues. The CDR3, as DNA: TGTGCCAGCCGGATGAACACTGAAGCTTTCTTT. Protein sequence: CASRMNTEAFF.

The sample holds a few counts of this clonotype. The CDR3 here is CASSSSGRLYNEQFF. In DNA form, the CDR3 reads TGTGCCAGCAGCTCTAGCGGGAGGCTATACAATGAGCAGTTCTTC. This sequence joins TRBV7-2 and TRBJ2-1; 11 positions match TRBD2. CDR1 is SGHTA and CDR2 is FQGNSA in the germline V gene. V shed 4 bases, J shed 4 bases, and the junction held 3 bases outside the gene matches. This CDR3 spans 15 amino acids.

This clonotype was detected a few times. The CDR3 nucleotides read TGTGCCAGCAGTTTAGATGGGCAGTCGGCCTACAATGAGCAGTTCTTC. As protein: CASSLDGQSAYNEQFF. The chain links TRBV12-3 or TRBV12-4 to TRBJ2-1; D is ambiguous. With 1 base removed from V and 2 bases from J, the gap between germline ends came to 12 bases. The CDR3 sequence is 16 residues long.

The chain is built from TRBV7-6 and TRBJ2-1, with 8 bases that match TRBD2. Trimming took 0 bases from V and 7 from J; bases not matched to a gene: 8. The germline gives CDR1 SGHVS, CDR2 FNYEAQ. CDR3 length: 16 amino acids. CDR3: CASSLAAGATRNEQFF. The CDR3 DNA reads as TGTGCCAGCAGCTTAGCAGCGGGGGCCACTCGTAATGAGCAGTTCTTC.

Points on this clonotype: A much larger clone lies one base from this, so it may be a read error. This chain uses TRBV7-9 with TRBJ1-4; 7 bases align to TRBD1. J lost 5 bases, V lost 1 base, and 4 bases had no gene match. The germline V gene has CDR1 SEHNR and CDR2 FQNEAQ (reference sequence). The CDR3 sequence is 15 residues long. CDR3 protein: CASSLGARGNEKLFF. As DNA, the CDR3 is TGTGCCAGCAGCTTAGGGGCCAGGGGGAATGAAAAACTGTTTTTT.

This clonotype was seen at least ten times. This chain joins TRBV29-1 and TRBJ2-7, with 7 positions matching TRBD1. Germline loops: CDR1 SQVTM, CDR2 ANQGSEA. V shed 5 bases, J shed 4 bases, and the junction held 8 bases outside the gene matches. The CDR3 has 13 residues. In nucleotides, the CDR3 is TGCAGCGTTTCCACCAACAGGGGTTACGAGCAGTACTTC. Protein sequence: CSVSTNRGYEQYF.

This clonotype qualifies as medium-sized. V usage is TRBV7-2 and J usage is TRBJ1-5; 9 bases are shared with TRBD1. From germline, CDR1 is SGHTA and CDR2 FQGNSA. Trimming cost V 3 bases and J 5 bases; bases outside gene matches: 5. The CDR3 consists of 15 residues. The CDR3 loop is CASSFSGTGYQPQHF. Written as DNA, the CDR3 is TGTGCCAGCAGCTTCTCCGGGACAGGGTATCAGCCCCAGCATTTT.

This chain connects TRBV20-1 to TRBJ2-7; possibly TRBD1 or TRBD2 for D (5 bases each). The V end was cut by 6 bases, the J end by 6 bases, with 18 bases between. The CDR3 totals 13 residues. In germline, CDR1 is DFQATT, CDR2 SNEGSKA (reference sequence). CDR3 nucleotides: TGCAGTGCCCAGTGGGGGATTCAGTCCGAGCAGTACTTC. This encodes CSAQWGIQSEQYF.

There are many counts of this clonotype. The rearrangement uses TRBV18 and TRBJ2-3; 13 nucleotides align to TRBD2. Germline loops: CDR1 KGHSH, CDR2 LQKENI. J gave up 6 bases and V 5 bases, and 5 bases lay outside the gene matches. The CDR3 totals 15 residues. This chain's CDR3 is CASSGTSGVSDTQYF. The CDR3 nucleotides are TGTGCCAGCTCAGGGACTAGCGGGGTTTCGGATACGCAGTATTTT.

This clonotype has at least ten counts. The chain employs TRBV21-1 and TRBJ1-5; TRBD1, as called in the table, went unchecked against the DNA. TRBV21-1 is given as a pseudogene. The CDR3 totals 18 residues. For the CDR3, the DNA is TGTGCCAGCAGCAGCCGGGACAACGAATCACCAAACAATCAGCCCCAGCATTTT. Translation gives CASSSRDNESPNNQPQHF.

This clonotype has just a few counts. V is TRBV28 and J is TRBJ1-4, with a possible D match to TRBD1 (6 bases). V was trimmed by 8 bases and J by 10 bases, leaving 23 bases between them. The CDR3 sequence is 15 residues long. CDR1 and CDR2 (germline): MDHEN, SYDVKM. This CDR3 reads CASGTHRQAVGKLFF. As DNA, the CDR3 is TGTGCCAGCGGAACCCACCGACAGGCTGTAGGAAAACTGTTTTTT.

This clonotype was seen ten or more times. The chain links TRBV12-3 or TRBV12-4 to TRBJ1-6; D call uncertain. V gave up 3 bases and J gave up 3 bases, with 3 bases separating them. CDR3 length: 13 residues. CDR3 region: CASSFRYNSPLHF. The CDR3, as DNA: TGTGCCAGCAGTTTCCGCTATAATTCACCCCTCCACTTT.

This clonotype was counted ten times or more. The chain employs TRBV29-1 and TRBJ1-1, with 8 bases fitting TRBD1. Germline CDR1 reads SQVTM; CDR2 reads ANQGSEA. V trimming: 7 bases; J trimming: 2 bases; junction bases outside the gene matches: 3. This CDR3 is 12 amino acids long. The CDR3 here is CSGGTGNTEAFF. CDR3 nucleotide sequence: TGCAGCGGGGGGACAGGTAACACTGAAGCTTTCTTT.

This clonotype was picked up a small number of times. The chain recombines TRBV28 with TRBJ2-3; D uncertain. The CDR3 is 13 amino acids. Trimming took off 8 bases at V and 2 bases at J, with 11 bases between the two ends. CDR1 MDHEN and CDR2 SYDVKM come from the germline V gene. CDR3 protein: CASLPPDTDTQYF. The CDR3 DNA sequence: TGTGCCAGCCTCCCCCCAGACACAGATACGCAGTATTTT. Using reference TRBV28 and TRBJ2-3 for the parts outside the CDR3, the full variable domain is DVKVTQSSRYLVKRTGEKVFLECVQDMDHENMFWYRQDPGLGLRLIYFSYDVKMKEKGDIPEGYSVSREKKERFSLILESASTNQTSMYLCASLPPDTDTQYFGPGTRLTVL.

This clonotype was seen ten or more times. CDR3 protein: CATSIEGVSYTQYF. CDR3 coding DNA: TGTGCCACCAGCATAGAAGGGGTCTCCTATACGCAGTATTTT. The V gene is TRBV15, the J gene TRBJ2-3, with D perhaps matching TRBD1 (5 bases). Germline V gene sequence: CDR1 LNHNV, CDR2 YYDKDF (reference sequence). CDR3 length: 14 residues. The V and J ends lost 4 bases and 7 bases respectively, with 15 bases between them. Full variable domain (remainder filled in from reference TRBV15 and TRBJ2-3): DAMVIQNPRYQVTQFGKPVTLSCSQTLNHNVMYWYQQKSSQAPKLLFHYYDKDFNNEADTPDNFQSRRPNTSFCFLDIRSPGLGDTAMYLCATSIEGVSYTQYFGPGTRLTVL.

This clonotype was seen many times. The gene calls are TRBV7-9 and TRBJ2-1, with D possibly being TRBD2 (5 bases). The CDR3 extends over 12 amino acids. Germline CDR1 is SEHNR and CDR2 is FQNEAQ (reference sequence). With 2 bases removed from V and 15 bases from J, the gap between germline ends came to 14 bases. DNA for the CDR3: TGTGCCAGCAGCTTATCGGCCCCAGGAGGGTTCTTC. Amino acid sequence: CASSLSAPGGFF.

This clonotype was recorded at least ten times. The CDR3 DNA reads TGTGCCAGCAGCCTAAACAGGGGATCCGATACGCAGTATTTT. It specifies CASSLNRGSDTQYF. The rearrangement joins TRBV27 to TRBJ2-3; 7 nucleotides line up with TRBD1. The CDR3 runs to 14 residues. Germline CDR1 is MNHEY and CDR2 is SMNVEV (reference sequence). J lost 6 bases, V lost 6 bases, and 9 bases had no gene match.

This clonotype was seen ten or more times. This chain uses TRBV7-2 with TRBJ2-1; D remains ambiguous. Per the germline V gene, CDR1 is SGHTA and CDR2 is FQGNSA. Trimming left V 3 bases short and J 2 bases short, with 17 bases between. CDR3 size: 17 residues. The CDR3 protein is CASSFRHSSVAYNEQFF. DNA of the CDR3: TGTGCCAGCAGCTTCCGTCACTCAAGTGTCGCCTACAATGAGCAGTTCTTC.

The table lists this clonotype with many counts. The rearrangement joins TRBV7-9 to TRBJ2-2, with D perhaps being TRBD1 or TRBD2 (5 bases each). CDR1 is SEHNR, CDR2 FQNEAQ, per germline (reference sequence). The CDR3 contains 17 residues. V gave up 2 bases and J gave up 6 bases, with 19 bases separating them. The chain's CDR3 is CASSLTRVEGRAGELFF. CDR3 sequence (DNA): TGTGCCAGCAGCTTAACCCGAGTTGAGGGGCGCGCCGGGGAGCTGTTTTTT.

This clonotype was detected ten times or more. The chain couples TRBV3-1 to TRBJ2-3; D unclear. Germline V gene data show CDR1 as LGHDT and CDR2 as YNNKEL (reference sequence). The CDR3 length is 15 residues. V lost 6 bases and J 0 bases, leaving 13 bases between the germline ends. The CDR3 nucleotides read TGTGCCAGCAGTCCGACATCTACAAGCACAGATACGCAGTATTTT. Translated: CASSPTSTSTDTQYF.

This clonotype showed up many times. The chain joins TRBV4-3 to TRBJ1-4; 9 positions agree with TRBD1. Trimming at V came to 3 bases and at J to 7 bases, leaving 9 bases not matched to a gene. This CDR3 region has 16 residues. Germline lookup yields CDR1 LGHNA and CDR2 YSLEER. The CDR3 region has the DNA TGCGCCAGCAGCCAGAGCATCGGGACAGGGTTTGAAAAACTGTTTTTT. This gives the protein CASSQSIGTGFEKLFF.

This clonotype came up a few times. V usage is TRBV7-2 and J usage is TRBJ2-3; unclear D gene. The CDR3 length is 16 residues. Germline CDR1 is SGHTA and CDR2 is FQGNSA. Trimming removed 0 bases at V and 2 bases at J, with 12 bases between. The CDR3 is CASSLALHLNTDTQYF. CDR3 sequence (DNA): TGTGCCAGCAGCTTAGCGCTGCACCTTAACACAGATACGCAGTATTTT. The full variable domain, in which reference TRBV7-2 and TRBJ2-3 provide the parts outside the CDR3, is GAGVSQSPSNKVTEKGKDVELRCDPISGHTALYWYRQSLGQGLEFLIYFQGNSAPDKSGLPSDRFSAERTGGSVSTLTIQRTQQEDSAVYLCASSLALHLNTDTQYFGPGTRLTVL.